The present entry profiles one TCR beta chain with its context. Here immunoSEQ multiplex PCR was the method, and the copy in TCRdb shows in-frame clones only, minus some. The table lists tens of thousands of clones, about 83% of them singletons. This sample stems from a study of blood T cell repertoires in COVID-19. Study overall: Material from acute and convalescent COVID-19 was sourced from the United States, Italy and Spain.

CDR1 is KGHSH, CDR2 LQKENI, per germline. The CDR3 totals 15 residues. With V trimmed by 3 bases and J by 3 bases, 7 bases remained unmatched. The chain carries TRBV18 and TRBJ2-7, with 8 bases fitting TRBD2. Material for sequencing was peripheral blood. The sequence was collected from a human donor with active COVID-19. The donor label of this sample is uncertain. In DNA form, the CDR3 reads TGTGCCAGCTCACCGACTGGCGGGGGGCTCTACGAGCAGTACTTC. Its translation: CASSPTGGGLYEQYF.